This T cell receptor (beta chain) was captured in a study of blood T cell repertoires in COVID-19. The overall study: Acute-phase and convalescent COVID-19 samples originated in the United States, Italy and Spain. PBMCs, B-cell-depleted T cells, or T cells provided the cDNA or gDNA that made up the material.

This CDR3 comprises 15 residues. V was clipped by 4 bases and J by 0 bases, with 13 bases between them. The germline CDR1 and CDR2 sequences are MNHEY and SMNVEV (reference sequence). Profiled with immunoSEQ multiplex PCR; TCRdb holds only in-frame clones, not every one. The sample records about 41,000 clones, approximately 90% being singletons. Sequencing used peripheral blood. This TCR came from a man between 60 and 75 years old with acute or convalescent COVID-19. This chain joins TRBV27 and TRBJ2-7; possibly TRBD1 for D (6 bases). Here the CDR3 reads CASSSQGMSSYEQYF. DNA of the CDR3: TGTGCCAGCAGTTCGCAGGGGATGAGCTCCTACGAGCAGTACTTC.